The text below deals with one T cell receptor beta chain. Its antigen is still unknown. Per germline, CDR1 LNHNV and CDR2 YYDKDF (reference sequence). Trimming removed 0 bases at V and 9 bases at J, with 14 bases between. The CDR3 has 14 amino acids. Once RNA had been extracted, it was reverse transcribed into cDNA to act as the sequencing template. Sequencing was performed with immunoSEQ multiplex PCR; in TCRdb, only in-frame clones are kept and a portion is missing. The table includes roughly 180,000 clones, around 56% detected once. The record originates from a study of CD8+ T cells in alopecia areata. Overall study context: Twice daily, treated patients received 5 to 10 mg of oral tofacitinib. The study, taken as a whole, reports: Relative to mice, TCR sharing across patients was less clear, a difference possibly HLA-related. Scalp data also include sequences from resident alphabeta T cells of normal skin. While patients received tofacitinib, many expanded lesional clones remained present in scalp and blood.

Treatment defined: oral pan-JAK inhibitor, 5-10 mg twice daily. The input for sequencing was CD4+ T cells sorted from blood, taken at week 4, from a patient treated with tofacitinib. The clonotype was recovered from a human donor with alopecia areata. The chain recombines TRBV15 with TRBJ2-5; D gene uncertain. The CDR3 DNA follows: TGTGCCACCAGCAGAGAACTCCGTCAGACGGCCCAGTACTTC. Its translation: CATSRELRQTAQYF.